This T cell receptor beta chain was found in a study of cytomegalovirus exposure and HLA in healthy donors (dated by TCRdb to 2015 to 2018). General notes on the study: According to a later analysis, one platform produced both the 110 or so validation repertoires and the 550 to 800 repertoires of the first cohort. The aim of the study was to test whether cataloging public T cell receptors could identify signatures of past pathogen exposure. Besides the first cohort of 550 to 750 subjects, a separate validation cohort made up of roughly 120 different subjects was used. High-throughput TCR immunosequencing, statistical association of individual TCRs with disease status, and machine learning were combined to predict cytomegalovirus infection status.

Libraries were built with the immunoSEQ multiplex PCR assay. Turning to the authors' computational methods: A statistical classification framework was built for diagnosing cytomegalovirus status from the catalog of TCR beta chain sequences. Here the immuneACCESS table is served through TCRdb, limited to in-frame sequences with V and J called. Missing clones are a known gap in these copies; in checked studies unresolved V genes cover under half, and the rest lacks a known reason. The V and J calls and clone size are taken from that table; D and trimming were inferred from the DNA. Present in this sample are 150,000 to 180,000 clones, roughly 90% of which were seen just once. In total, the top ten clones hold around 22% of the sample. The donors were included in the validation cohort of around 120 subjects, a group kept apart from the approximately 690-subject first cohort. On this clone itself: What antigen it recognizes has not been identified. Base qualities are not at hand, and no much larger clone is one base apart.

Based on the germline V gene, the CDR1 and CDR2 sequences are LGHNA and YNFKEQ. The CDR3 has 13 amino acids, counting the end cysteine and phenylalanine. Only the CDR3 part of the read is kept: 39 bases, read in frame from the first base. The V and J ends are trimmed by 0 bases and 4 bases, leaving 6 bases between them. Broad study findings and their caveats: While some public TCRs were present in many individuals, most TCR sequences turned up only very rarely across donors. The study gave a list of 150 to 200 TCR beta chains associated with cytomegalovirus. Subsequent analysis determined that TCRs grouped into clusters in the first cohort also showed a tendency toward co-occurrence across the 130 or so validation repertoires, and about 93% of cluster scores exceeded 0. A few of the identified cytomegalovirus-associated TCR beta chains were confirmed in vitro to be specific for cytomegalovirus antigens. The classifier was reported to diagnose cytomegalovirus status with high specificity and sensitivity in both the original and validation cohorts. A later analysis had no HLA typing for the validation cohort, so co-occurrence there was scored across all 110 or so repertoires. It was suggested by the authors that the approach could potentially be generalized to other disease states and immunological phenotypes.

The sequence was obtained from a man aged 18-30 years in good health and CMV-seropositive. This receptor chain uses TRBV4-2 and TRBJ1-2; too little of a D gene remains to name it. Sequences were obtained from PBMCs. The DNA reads TGTGCCAGCAGCCAAGAGGGCCGCTATGGCTACACCTTC. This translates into CASSQEGRYGYTF.